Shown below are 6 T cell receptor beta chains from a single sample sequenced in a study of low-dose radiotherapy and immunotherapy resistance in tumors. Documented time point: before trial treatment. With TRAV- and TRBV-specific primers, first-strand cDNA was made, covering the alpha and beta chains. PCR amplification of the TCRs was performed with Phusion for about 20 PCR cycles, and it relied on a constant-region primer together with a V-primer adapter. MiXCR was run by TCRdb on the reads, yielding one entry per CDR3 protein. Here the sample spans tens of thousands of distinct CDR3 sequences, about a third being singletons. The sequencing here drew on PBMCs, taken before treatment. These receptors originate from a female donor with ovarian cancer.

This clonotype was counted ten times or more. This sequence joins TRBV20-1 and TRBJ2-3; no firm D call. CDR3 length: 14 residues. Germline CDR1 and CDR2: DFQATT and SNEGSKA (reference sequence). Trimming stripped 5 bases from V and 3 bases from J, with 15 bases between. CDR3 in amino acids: CSAPTGGATDTQYF. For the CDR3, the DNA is TGCAGTGCTCCCACCGGTGGAGCGACAGATACGCAGTATTTT.

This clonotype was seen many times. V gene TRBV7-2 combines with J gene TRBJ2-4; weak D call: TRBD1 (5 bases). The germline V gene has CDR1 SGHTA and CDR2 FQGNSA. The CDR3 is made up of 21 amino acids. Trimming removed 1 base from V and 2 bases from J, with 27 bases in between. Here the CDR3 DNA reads TGTGCCAGCAGCTTAGTGGGAAGGGGATCGTCAAACGCACTATCCAAAAACATTCAGTACTTC. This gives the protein CASSLVGRGSSNALSKNIQYF.

CDR3 sequence reads: CASSQGAGLDGYTF. For the CDR3, the DNA is TGTGCCAGCAGCCAAGGGGCAGGCTTGGATGGCTACACCTTC. The chain links TRBV4-2 to TRBJ1-2; no definite D call. There are 14 residues in the CDR3. V lost 1 base and J 6 bases, leaving 12 bases between the germline ends. Germline assignment: CDR1 LGHNA and CDR2 YNFKEQ.

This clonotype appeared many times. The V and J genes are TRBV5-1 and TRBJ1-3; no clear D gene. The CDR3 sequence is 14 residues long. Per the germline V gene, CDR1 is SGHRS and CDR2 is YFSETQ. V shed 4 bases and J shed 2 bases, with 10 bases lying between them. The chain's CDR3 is CASSLDGTGNTIYF. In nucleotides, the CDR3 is TGCGCCAGCAGCCTTGACGGAACTGGAAACACCATATATTTT.

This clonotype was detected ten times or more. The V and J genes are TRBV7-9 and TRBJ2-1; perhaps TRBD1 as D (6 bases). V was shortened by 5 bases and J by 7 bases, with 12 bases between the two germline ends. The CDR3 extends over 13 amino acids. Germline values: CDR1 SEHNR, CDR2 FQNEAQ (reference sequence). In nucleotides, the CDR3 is TGTGCCAGCAGCAAACAGGGTTGGAATGAGCAGTTCTTC. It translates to CASSKQGWNEQFF.

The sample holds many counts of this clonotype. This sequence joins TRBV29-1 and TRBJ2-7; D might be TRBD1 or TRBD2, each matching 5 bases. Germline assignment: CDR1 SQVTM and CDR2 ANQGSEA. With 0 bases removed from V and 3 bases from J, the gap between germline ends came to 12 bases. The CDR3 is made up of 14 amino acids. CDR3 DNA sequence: TGCAGCGTTGAAGAAACCGGGACCAGCTACGAGCAGTACTTC. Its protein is CSVEETGTSYEQYF.